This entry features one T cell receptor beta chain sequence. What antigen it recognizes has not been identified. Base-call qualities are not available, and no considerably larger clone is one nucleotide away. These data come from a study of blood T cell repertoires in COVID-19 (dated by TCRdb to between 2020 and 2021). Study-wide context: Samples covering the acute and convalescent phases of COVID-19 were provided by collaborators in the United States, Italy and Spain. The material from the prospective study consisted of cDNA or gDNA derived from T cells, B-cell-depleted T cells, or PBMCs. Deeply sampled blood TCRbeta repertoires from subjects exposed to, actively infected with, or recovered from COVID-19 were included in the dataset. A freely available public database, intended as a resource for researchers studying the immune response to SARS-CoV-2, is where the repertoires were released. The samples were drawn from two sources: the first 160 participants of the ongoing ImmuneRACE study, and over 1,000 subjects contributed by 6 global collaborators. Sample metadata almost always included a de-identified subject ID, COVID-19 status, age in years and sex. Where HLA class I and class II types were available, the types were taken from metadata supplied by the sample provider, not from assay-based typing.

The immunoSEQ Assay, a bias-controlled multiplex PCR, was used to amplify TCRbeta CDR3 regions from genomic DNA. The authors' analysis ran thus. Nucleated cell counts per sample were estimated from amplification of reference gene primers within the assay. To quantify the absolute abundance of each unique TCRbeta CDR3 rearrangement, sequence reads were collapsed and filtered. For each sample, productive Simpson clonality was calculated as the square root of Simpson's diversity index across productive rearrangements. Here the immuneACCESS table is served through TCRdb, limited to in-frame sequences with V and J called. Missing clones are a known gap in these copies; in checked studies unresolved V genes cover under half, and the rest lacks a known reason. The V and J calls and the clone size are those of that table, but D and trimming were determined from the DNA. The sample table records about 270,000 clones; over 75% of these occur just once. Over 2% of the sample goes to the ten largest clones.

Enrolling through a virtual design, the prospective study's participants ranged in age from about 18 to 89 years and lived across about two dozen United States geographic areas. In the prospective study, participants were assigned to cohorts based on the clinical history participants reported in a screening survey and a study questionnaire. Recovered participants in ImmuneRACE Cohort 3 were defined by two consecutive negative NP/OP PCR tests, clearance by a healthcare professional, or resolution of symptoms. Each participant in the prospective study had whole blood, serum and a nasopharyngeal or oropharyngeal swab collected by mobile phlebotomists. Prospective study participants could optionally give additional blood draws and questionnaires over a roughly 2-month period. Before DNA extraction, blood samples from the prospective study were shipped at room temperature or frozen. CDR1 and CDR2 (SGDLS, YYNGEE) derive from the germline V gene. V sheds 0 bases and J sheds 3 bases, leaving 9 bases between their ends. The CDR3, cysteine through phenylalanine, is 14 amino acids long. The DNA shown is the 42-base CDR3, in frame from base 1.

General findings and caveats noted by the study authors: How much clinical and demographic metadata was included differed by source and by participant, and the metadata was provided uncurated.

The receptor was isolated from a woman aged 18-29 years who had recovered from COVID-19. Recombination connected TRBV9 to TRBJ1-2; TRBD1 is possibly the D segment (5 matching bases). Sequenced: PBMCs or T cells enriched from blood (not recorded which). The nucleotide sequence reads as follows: TGTGCCAGCAGCGTAGCAGGGTCTGACTATGGCTACACCTTC. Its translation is CASSVAGSDYGYTF.